This record concerns one T cell receptor (beta chain) sequence. Its antigen is unknown. Base quality data are lacking; no much larger clone is found one base away. All of the isolated RNA was reverse transcribed with the High Capacity cDNA Reverse Transcription Kit, so expressed TCRB transcripts were sequenced. Deep immunoSEQ sequencing was applied to naive, central memory and regulatory T cell samples, giving an average of about 3.8 million total reads per sample. After sorted cells were lysed in RLT buffer, RNA was extracted with DNase-treated RNeasy Micro or Mini kits, with the choice depending on cell number. Each cell subset was processed separately to prevent cross-contamination, with patient and healthy donor samples processed together. TCRB sequences were amplified from cDNA with the immunoSEQ multiplex PCR, producing 87-bp fragments spanning the CDR3 region. Sequencing of the amplicons was performed on the Illumina HiSeq platform. Under the source paper's analysis protocol: Synthetic template baselines were used to correct PCR bias computationally, reads within Hamming distance 2 were collapsed together, and singletons that could not be merged were discarded. Reads were aligned to IMGT to assign V, D and J genes, CDR3 length, and insertions or deletions at six rearrangement sites. Within each subset, clonotype counts were normalized to sorted cell number, and only after that were true diversity and Gini coefficients computed with the tcR R package. The overlap coefficient, calculated on TCRB nucleotide sequences, was used to quantify repertoire sharing. Out-of-frame TCRB sequences from naive cells were analyzed to stand in for the pre-selection repertoire. TCRdb carries this immuneACCESS record with in-frame sequences only. Its versions omit some clonotypes, under half of them owing to an unresolved V gene in the studies checked, with the rest unexplained. V, J and clone size are those of that table, while D and trimming were read from the DNA. The sample contains 390,000 or so clones, about 15% of them found a single time. The ten largest make up under 0.04% of the sample.

The data belong to a study of beta chain features in type 1 diabetes (dated by TCRdb to 2016 to 2018). About the study as a whole: Mean age, gender distribution, total cell number and subset yield were not different between patients and healthy donors. A total of approximately 99,000,000 sorted cells were examined across all samples, and RNA yield correlated strongly with the number of cells per subset. The study compared TCRB repertoires of sorted circulating CD4+ T cell subsets between recently diagnosed type 1 diabetes patients and matched healthy donors. Regulatory and stem cell-like memory subsets were isolated from only 8 patients and roughly 8 healthy donors, whereas naive and central memory subsets came from all 30 or so donors.

The investigation overall reported the following: Patients with type 1 diabetes made fewer insertions and deleted more nucleotides at VDJ recombination sites, implying thymic rearrangement abnormalities. Because the HLA sub-analyses included only small numbers of individuals, any influence of HLA type on TCRB rearrangement was left unresolved. Because cDNA was sequenced instead of genomic DNA, activated cells with high expression could be over-represented, although the groups did not differ in activation or CD3 levels. PCR might favor shorter templates, but patient and control samples were amplified and corrected together, so any skew would affect both groups equally. Naive, central memory and regulatory TCRB repertoires appeared to be more similar among patients than among healthy donors. In all four CD4+ subsets, TCRB CDR3 length was moderately but significantly shorter in type 1 diabetes patients.

From each donor, a single peripheral blood sample of 95 to 150 mL on average was drawn into heparinised tubes. A BD FACSAria II and a panel including CD45RO, CCR7, CD25, CD127, CD95 and CD27 were used to sort naive, central memory, regulatory and stem cell-like memory CD4+ T cells. A purity above 98% was achieved for all sorted populations. PBMCs were isolated right away by Lymphoprep density gradient centrifugation and were stained directly, without culture. Samples were stained and sorted in pairs, with one healthy donor and one patient per experiment, so that batch effects were minimized. Sequenced material: naive CD4+ T cells from blood. Taken with the paper, the label for cell subset or site translates to: true naive CD4+ T cells. This sequence originates from a man in his thirties or forties in good health.

The DNA sequence is TGTGCCAGCAGCGTGACTAGCGGGAGCGTCAATGAGCAGTTCTTC. The resulting protein is CASSVTSGSVNEQFF. The chain uses TRBV9 and TRBJ2-1; TRBD2 matches 12 bases in the middle. Its CDR3 holds 15 amino acids, cysteine through phenylalanine. Only CDR3 DNA remains: 45 bases, in frame from the first base. CDR1 and CDR2 (SGDLS, YYNGEE) derive from the germline V gene. After removal of 2 bases from V and 6 bases from J, the junction retains 3 bases not matched to a gene.